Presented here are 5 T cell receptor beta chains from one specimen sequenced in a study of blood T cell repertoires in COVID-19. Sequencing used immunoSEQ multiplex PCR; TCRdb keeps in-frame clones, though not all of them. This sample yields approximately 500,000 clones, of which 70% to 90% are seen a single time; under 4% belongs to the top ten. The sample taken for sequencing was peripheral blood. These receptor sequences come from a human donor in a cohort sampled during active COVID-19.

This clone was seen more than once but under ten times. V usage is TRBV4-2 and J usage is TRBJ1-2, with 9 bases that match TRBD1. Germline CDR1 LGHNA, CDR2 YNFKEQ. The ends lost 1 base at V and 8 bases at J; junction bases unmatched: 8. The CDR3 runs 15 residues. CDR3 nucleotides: TGTGCCAGCAGCCAAGTCGGACAGGGGTTTAGAGGCTACACCTTC. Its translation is CASSQVGQGFRGYTF.

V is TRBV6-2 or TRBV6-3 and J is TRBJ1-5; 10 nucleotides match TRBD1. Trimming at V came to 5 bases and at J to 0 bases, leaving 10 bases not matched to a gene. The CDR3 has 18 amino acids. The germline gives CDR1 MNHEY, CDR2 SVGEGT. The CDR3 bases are TGTGCCAGCAGTCTGCGGGACAGGGGCATTTATAGCAATCAGCCCCAGCATTTT. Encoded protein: CASSLRDRGIYSNQPQHF.

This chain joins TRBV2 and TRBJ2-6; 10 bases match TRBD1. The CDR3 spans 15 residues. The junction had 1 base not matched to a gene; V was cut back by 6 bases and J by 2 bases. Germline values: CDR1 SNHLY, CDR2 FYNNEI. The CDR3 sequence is CASRGTGAGANVLTF. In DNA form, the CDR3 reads TGTGCCAGCAGGGGGACAGGGGCTGGGGCCAACGTCCTGACTTTC.

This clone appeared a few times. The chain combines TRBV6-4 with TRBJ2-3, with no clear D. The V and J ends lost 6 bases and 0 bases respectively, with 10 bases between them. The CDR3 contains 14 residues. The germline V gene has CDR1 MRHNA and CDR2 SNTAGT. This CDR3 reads CASSNSPSTDTQYF. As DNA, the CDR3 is TGTGCCAGCAGCAACTCCCCCAGCACAGATACGCAGTATTTT.

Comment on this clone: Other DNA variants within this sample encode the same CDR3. The CDR3 DNA reads as TGCGCCAGCAGCTTGGGAACGGGGGGCAATCAGCCCCAGCATTTT. Residues: CASSLGTGGNQPQHF. The chain combines TRBV5-1 with TRBJ1-5, with a tentative D call TRBD1 (5 bases). Germline CDR1 and CDR2: SGHRS and YFSETQ. V was clipped by 0 bases and J by 2 bases, with 9 bases between them. CDR3 size: 15 residues.